The clone carrying this T cell receptor beta chain was seen ten or more times. The antigen is undetermined. The data stem from a study of Ad26.COV2.S vaccination and SARS-CoV-2 variants. Overall study: The donor participated in the COV1001 trial, in its Ad26.COV2.S arm. Study-level points and caveats: Vaccinees and placebo recipients showed similar non-spike TCR breadth. Assessments of TCR breadth and depth may have underestimated the total T cell responses. The authors reported substantial breadth in spike-specific CD8+ and CD4+ T cell responses after vaccination.

TCRdb's table, derived via immunoSEQ multiplex PCR, lists solely in-frame clones and lacks some. The sample holds roughly 300,000 clones, about 89% seen once. Sample treatment: roughly 18 received Ad26.COV2.S at low or high dose, single or two shots; about 5 received placebo; per-sample allocation not given. Repertoires come from day 63 after the first vaccine or placebo injection. This CDR3 is 14 amino acids long. After removal of 6 bases from V and 7 bases from J, the junction contained 8 bases not matched to a gene. Germline values: CDR1 MNHNY, CDR2 SVGAGI (reference sequence). The starting material was peripheral blood, obtained in a trial of Ad26.COV2.S vaccine versus placebo. The sequence was obtained from a person aged 18-60 years who received the Ad26.COV2.S COVID-19 vaccine or a placebo. This sequence joins TRBV6-6 and TRBJ2-1; 8 bases align to TRBD2. The CDR3 loop reads CASRPGLGVNEQFF. CDR3 nucleotides: TGTGCCAGCAGACCGGGACTAGGGGTTAATGAGCAGTTCTTC.